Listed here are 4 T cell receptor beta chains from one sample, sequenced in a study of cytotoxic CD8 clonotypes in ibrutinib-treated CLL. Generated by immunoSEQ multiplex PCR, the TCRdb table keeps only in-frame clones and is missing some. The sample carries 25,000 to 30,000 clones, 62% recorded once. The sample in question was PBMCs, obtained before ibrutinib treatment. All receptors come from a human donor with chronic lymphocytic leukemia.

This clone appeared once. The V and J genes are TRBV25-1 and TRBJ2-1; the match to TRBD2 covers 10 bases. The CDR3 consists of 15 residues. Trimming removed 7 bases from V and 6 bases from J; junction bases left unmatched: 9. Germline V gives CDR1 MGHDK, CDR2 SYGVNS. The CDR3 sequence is CASTRTSGNANEQFF. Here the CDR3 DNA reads TGTGCCAGCACCCGGACTAGCGGCAATGCCAATGAGCAGTTCTTC.

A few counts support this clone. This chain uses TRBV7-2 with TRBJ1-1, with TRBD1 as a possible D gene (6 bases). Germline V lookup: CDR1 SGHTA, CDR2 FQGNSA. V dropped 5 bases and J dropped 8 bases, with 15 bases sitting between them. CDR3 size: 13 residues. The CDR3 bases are TGTGCCAGCAGCCGCACTTGGGACAAAGAAGCTTTCTTT. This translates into CASSRTWDKEAFF.

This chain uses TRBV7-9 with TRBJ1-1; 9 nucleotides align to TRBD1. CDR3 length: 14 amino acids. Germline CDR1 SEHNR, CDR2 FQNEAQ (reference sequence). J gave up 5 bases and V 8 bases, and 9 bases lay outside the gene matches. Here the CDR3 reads CASGRQGGLTEAFF. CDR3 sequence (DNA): TGTGCCAGCGGCAGACAGGGGGGTTTAACTGAAGCTTTCTTT.

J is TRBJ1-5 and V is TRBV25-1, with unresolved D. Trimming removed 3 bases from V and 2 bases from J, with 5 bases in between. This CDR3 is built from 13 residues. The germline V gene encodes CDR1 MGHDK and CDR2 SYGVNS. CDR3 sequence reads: CASSERGNQPQHF. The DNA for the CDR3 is TGTGCCAGCAGTGAGAGGGGCAATCAGCCCCAGCATTTT.